One sample yielded the 9 T cell receptor beta chains listed below, sequenced in a study of T-cell memory formation after mild COVID-19. TCRdb reanalysed the 5' RACE reads using MiXCR and keeps one entry per CDR3 protein. The table includes some 88,000 distinct CDR3 sequences, about 23% detected once. Specimen: PBMCs or a T cell subset sorted from them (not recorded which). Every receptor here comes from a man aged 18-30 years who had mild COVID-19 (a few samples of this study predate the infection). Cell type and time point are not known.

The rearrangement links TRBV24-1 to TRBJ2-2, with TRBD1 identical over 7 bases. The CDR3 has 16 amino acids. The ends lost 2 bases at V and 4 bases at J; junction bases unmatched: 6. Per the germline V gene, CDR1 is KGHDR and CDR2 is SFDVKD. The CDR3: CATSDSEGAPTGELFF. As DNA, the CDR3 is TGTGCCACCAGTGATTCTGAGGGGGCGCCCACCGGGGAGCTGTTTTTT.

The rearrangement joins TRBV30 to TRBJ2-5, with unresolved D. The CDR3 has 10 residues. Trimming took off 5 bases at V and 2 bases at J, with 3 bases between the two ends. Germline V gives CDR1 GTSNPN, CDR2 SVGIG (reference sequence). The CDR3 protein is CAWGQETQYF. The DNA for the CDR3 is TGTGCCTGGGGTCAAGAGACCCAGTACTTC.

This clonotype was seen a handful of times. The rearrangement joins TRBV12-3 or TRBV12-4 to TRBJ1-2; D remains unclear. Trimming took 6 bases from V and 5 from J, leaving 13 bases between them. This CDR3 comprises 13 residues. CDR3 DNA: TGTGCCAGCAGCCCACGCGGGTTATATGGCTACACCTTC. Translating it yields CASSPRGLYGYTF.

This clonotype came up once. Here the CDR3 reads CASSPSSRGYNSPLHF. DNA for the CDR3: TGTGCCAGCAGCCCTAGCTCTAGGGGATATAATTCACCCCTCCACTTT. This rearrangement joins TRBV7-9 to TRBJ1-6, with D tentatively TRBD1 (5 bases). With 5 bases removed from V and 4 bases from J, the gap between germline ends came to 15 bases. The CDR3 contains 16 residues. CDR1 and CDR2 (germline): SEHNR, FQNEAQ (reference sequence).

V usage is TRBV7-9 and J usage is TRBJ2-3, with D maybe TRBD2 (7 bases). CDR1 and CDR2 (germline): SEHNR, FQNEAQ (reference sequence). The CDR3 consists of 16 residues. The V gene lost 5 bases and the J gene lost 5 bases, with 20 bases spanning the gap. CDR3 sequence (DNA): TGTGCCAGCAGCCCTCGCGGGGGCGCGGGGTTAGATACGCAGTATTTT. It translates to CASSPRGGAGLDTQYF.

This clonotype has only a few counts. The V and J genes are TRBV2 and TRBJ2-1; 8 nucleotides match TRBD2. V shed 5 bases, J shed 7 bases, and the junction held 7 bases outside the gene matches. Germline-derived CDR1 and CDR2 are SNHLY and FYNNEI. This CDR3 is 14 amino acids long. The CDR3 spells CASSLGGELNEQFF. CDR3 DNA sequence: TGTGCCAGCAGTCTCGGGGGGGAATTAAATGAGCAGTTCTTC.

This clonotype was picked up a small number of times. The rearrangement links TRBV4-1 to TRBJ2-4; perhaps TRBD2 as D (5 bases). The CDR3 runs to 16 residues. Trimming shortened V by 4 bases and J by 4 bases, and 17 bases separated the two germline ends. Looked up from germline, CDR1 is MGHRA and CDR2 is YSYEKL. CDR3 region: CASSPGEGRTKNIQYF. CDR3 bases: TGCGCCAGCAGCCCCGGGGAAGGGCGGACGAAAAACATTCAGTACTTC.

This clonotype has more than one count but fewer than ten. This chain joins TRBV29-1 and TRBJ2-7; 8 bases align to TRBD1. Germline-derived CDR1 and CDR2 are SQVTM and ANQGSEA. V lost 7 bases to trimming and J lost 3 bases; unmatched junction nucleotides: 8. The CDR3 contains 13 residues. CDR3 protein: CSGLDRESYEQYF. CDR3 in DNA: TGCAGCGGCCTGGACAGGGAAAGCTACGAGCAGTACTTC.

This clonotype appeared once. V gene TRBV20-1 combines with J gene TRBJ1-2; no definite D call. The CDR3 runs 13 residues. The germline CDR1 and CDR2 sequences are DFQATT and SNEGSKA (reference sequence). Trimming stripped 4 bases from V and 2 bases from J, with 11 bases between. DNA for the CDR3: TGCAGTGCTACCTCACAATTAAACTATGGCTACACCTTC. Translation: CSATSQLNYGYTF.